One and the same sample provided the 21 T cell receptor beta chains below, sequenced in a study of blood T cells in healthy people across ages. A second roughly 6 to 11 cycle PCR used barcoded and J-beta primers. TCRdb ran MiXCR on the 5' RACE reads and lists one entry per CDR3 protein. Of about 640,000 distinct CDR3 sequences listed, 58% are singletons. Sequencing used blood. These receptors all come from a man aged 60-69 years in good health.

The chain joins TRBV28 to TRBJ2-1; D not resolved. Trimming took off 3 bases at V and 0 bases at J, with 6 bases between the two ends. Germline lookup yields CDR1 MDHEN and CDR2 SYDVKM. The CDR3 spans 14 residues. CDR3 DNA sequence: TGTGCCAGCAGTTTGATGGCCTCCTACAATGAGCAGTTCTTC. This sequence encodes CASSLMASYNEQFF. Using reference TRBV28 and TRBJ2-1 for the parts outside the CDR3, the full variable domain is DVKVTQSSRYLVKRTGEKVFLECVQDMDHENMFWYRQDPGLGLRLIYFSYDVKMKEKGDIPEGYSVSREKKERFSLILESASTNQTSMYLCASSLMASYNEQFFGPGTRLTVL.

The chain uses TRBV3-1 and TRBJ2-3, with D possibly TRBD1 on 7 matching bases. There are 15 residues in the CDR3. The germline gives CDR1 LGHDT, CDR2 YNNKEL (reference sequence). The ends were cut back, 4 bases at V and 3 bases at J, with 14 bases in the middle. The CDR3 loop is CASSPLAGQTDTQYF. The CDR3 bases are TGTGCCAGCAGCCCATTGGCGGGACAGACAGATACGCAGTATTTT.

This clonotype was picked up one time. The rearrangement uses TRBV5-1 and TRBJ2-7; 9 bases are a match to TRBD1. V lost 3 bases and J lost 6; bases outside the gene matches: 16. The germline gives CDR1 SGHRS, CDR2 YFSETQ. This CDR3 comprises 17 residues. CDR3 residues: CASSSSSGWDRVTEQYF. The DNA for the CDR3 is TGCGCCAGCAGCTCGTCGAGCGGATGGGACAGGGTAACCGAGCAGTACTTC.

Written as DNA, the CDR3 is TGTGCCAGCAGCTTCGGGACTAGCGGGGGCTCCCTCCTCGATGAGCAGTTCTTC. Translating it yields CASSFGTSGGSLLDEQFF. This sequence joins TRBV13 and TRBJ2-1, with 14 bases aligning to TRBD2. The CDR3 spans 18 residues. Germline V lookup: CDR1 PRHDT, CDR2 FYEKMQ (reference sequence). V gave up 3 bases and J gave up 8 bases; unmatched junction bases: 12.

The V call is TRBV6-2 or TRBV6-3, the J call TRBJ2-3, with TRBD2 identical over 9 bases. CDR3 length: 19 residues. Trimming cost V 4 bases and J 3 bases; bases outside gene matches: 17. Germline lookup yields CDR1 MNHEY and CDR2 SVGEGT. The CDR3 DNA reads TGTGCCAGCAGTTCCATACTCCGGGACGGACTAGCGTCGACAGATACGCAGTATTTT. This gives the protein CASSSILRDGLASTDTQYF.

The chain carries TRBV11-2 and TRBJ2-1; maybe TRBD2 (7 bases). There are 16 residues in the CDR3. Germline CDR1 and CDR2: SGHAT and FQNNGV. V was clipped by 1 base and J by 4 bases, with 14 bases between them. CDR3 DNA: TGTGCCAGCAGCTTAGTGGGGGGGGCGGGTTACAATGAGCAGTTCTTC. This gives the protein CASSLVGGAGYNEQFF.

This rearrangement joins TRBV7-2 to TRBJ2-4, with a possible D match to TRBD1 (6 bases). The CDR3 contains 15 residues. Germline V gene sequence: CDR1 SGHTA, CDR2 FQGNSA. Deletions cut 5 bases from V and 0 bases from J, with 11 bases between. The CDR3 DNA sequence: TGTGCCAGCAGCCGAGGGACACCAGCCAAAAACATTCAGTACTTC. It translates to CASSRGTPAKNIQYF.

This chain connects TRBV10-2 to TRBJ2-1, with 9 nucleotides matching TRBD1. The CDR3 totals 15 residues. Per the germline V gene, CDR1 is WSHSY and CDR2 is SAAADI. The trim removed 6 bases at V and 0 bases at J, leaving 3 bases unmatched. The CDR3 here is CASRQGAGSYNEQFF. DNA of the CDR3: TGCGCCAGCAGACAGGGGGCAGGCTCCTACAATGAGCAGTTCTTC.

The chain combines TRBV18 with TRBJ1-5; the D gene is possibly TRBD1 (5 bases). Germline loops: CDR1 KGHSH, CDR2 LQKENI. There are 17 residues in the CDR3. V was pared by 1 base and J by 6 bases, with 19 bases between. The CDR3 sequence is CASSPLSLAGWPQPQHF. The CDR3 coding sequence is TGTGCCAGCTCACCACTAAGTCTGGCAGGGTGGCCTCAGCCCCAGCATTTT.

The chain employs TRBV18 and TRBJ1-4; unclear D gene. Trimming took off 6 bases at V and 2 bases at J, with 13 bases between the two ends. The CDR3 loop spans 15 amino acids. Per the germline V gene, CDR1 is KGHSH and CDR2 is LQKENI. CDR3 region: CASSIGRETNEKLFF. CDR3 bases: TGTGCCAGCTCCATAGGACGGGAGACTAATGAAAAACTGTTTTTT.

The chain uses TRBV7-2 and TRBJ2-5; 11 bases map to TRBD2. CDR3 length: 16 amino acids. The V and J ends lost 6 bases and 2 bases, in that order; junction bases with no gene match: 8. Germline V gene sequence: CDR1 SGHTA, CDR2 FQGNSA. In nucleotides, the CDR3 is TGTGCCAGCAGAACTAGCGGGGGAAGGGGACAAGAGACCCAGTACTTC. This sequence encodes CASRTSGGRGQETQYF.

The chain has TRBV9 and TRBJ1-1, with 9 nucleotides matching TRBD1. V lost 0 bases and J lost 0; bases outside the gene matches: 6. The CDR3 sequence is 17 residues long. The germline gives CDR1 SGDLS, CDR2 YYNGEE. CDR3 sequence reads: CASSVGGTGPLNTEAFF. The CDR3 nucleotides read TGTGCCAGCAGCGTAGGGGGGACAGGGCCTTTGAACACTGAAGCTTTCTTT.

This chain uses TRBV6-5 with TRBJ1-1, with D hard to call. The CDR3 sequence is 15 residues long. Trimming took 2 bases from V and 1 from J, leaving 11 bases between them. CDR1 is MNHEY and CDR2 is SVGAGI in the germline V gene. The CDR3 spells CASSYNIVRNTEAFF. The CDR3 DNA sequence: TGTGCCAGCAGTTACAACATTGTTAGGAACACTGAAGCTTTCTTT.

This clonotype was seen a handful of times. The J gene is TRBJ2-7, the V gene TRBV12-3 or TRBV12-4; 8 bases are a match to TRBD2. The CDR3 is 15 residues long. The trim removed 6 bases at V and 3 bases at J, leaving 10 bases unmatched. The DNA for the CDR3 is TGTGCCAGCAGCCAGACGGCGGGGGGAAACTACGAGCAGTACTTC. Its protein is CASSQTAGGNYEQYF.

The chain employs TRBV12-3 or TRBV12-4 and TRBJ1-5; 7 nucleotides line up with TRBD1. The CDR3 totals 15 residues. Trimming at V came to 0 bases and at J to 4 bases, leaving 3 bases not matched to a gene. CDR3 sequence: CASSLATGWNQPQHF. Here the CDR3 DNA reads TGTGCCAGCAGTTTAGCGACAGGGTGGAATCAGCCCCAGCATTTT.

The chain combines TRBV7-2 with TRBJ2-3, with 8 bases fitting TRBD2. Germline V CDR1 and CDR2: SGHTA, FQGNSA. V trimming: 6 bases; J trimming: 4 bases; junction bases outside the gene matches: 9. The CDR3 length is 15 residues. This CDR3 is CASSPRGGVSDTQYF. The CDR3 DNA follows: TGTGCCAGCAGTCCCCGGGGGGGCGTGTCAGATACGCAGTATTTT.

The rearrangement joins TRBV7-9 to TRBJ2-5; 8 positions match TRBD2. In germline, CDR1 is SEHNR, CDR2 FQNEAQ (reference sequence). V dropped 5 bases and J dropped 1; count of bases not matched to a gene: 3. The CDR3 consists of 14 residues. The CDR3 region is CASSIGTSQETQYF. The CDR3, as DNA: TGTGCCAGCAGCATAGGGACTAGCCAAGAGACCCAGTACTTC.

V and J are TRBV28 and TRBJ1-1, with D uncertain. The V and J ends lost 7 bases and 1 base respectively, with 7 bases between them. This CDR3 region has 12 residues. Per the germline V gene, CDR1 is MDHEN and CDR2 is SYDVKM. CDR3 amino acids: CASKETNTEAFF. The CDR3 DNA is TGTGCCAGCAAGGAGACGAACACTGAAGCTTTCTTT.

The CDR3 spells CASSQEAGVWNEQFF. The CDR3 coding sequence is TGTGCCAGCAGCCAAGAGGCAGGGGTGTGGAATGAGCAGTTCTTC. The V call is TRBV3-1, the J call TRBJ2-1, with D possibly TRBD1 on 6 matching bases. This CDR3 is 15 amino acids long. Trimming left V 0 bases short and J 7 bases short, with 13 bases between. Germline values: CDR1 LGHDT, CDR2 YNNKEL (reference sequence).

This clonotype was found a few times. The chain employs TRBV18 and TRBJ2-7, with D perhaps matching TRBD2 (5 bases). This CDR3 has 14 residues. V lost 2 bases and J 3 bases, leaving 11 bases between the germline ends. CDR1 is KGHSH and CDR2 is LQKENI in the germline V gene. The CDR3 DNA reads as TGTGCCAGCTCACCAGGGAGACAAAGCTACGAGCAGTACTTC. Translation gives CASSPGRQSYEQYF.

In its sample, this clonotype was seen once. The rearrangement joins TRBV20-1 to TRBJ2-1; D is ambiguous. The CDR3 is made up of 11 amino acids. Germline V gene sequence: CDR1 DFQATT, CDR2 SNEGSKA (reference sequence). V lost 6 bases to trimming and J lost 4 bases, with 7 bases between them. CDR3 sequence reads: CSANGYNEQFF. The CDR3 coding sequence is TGCAGTGCCAACGGATACAATGAGCAGTTCTTC.